These 11 T cell receptor beta chains share one sample of origin, sequenced in a study of identical twins. TCRdb re-derived calls from the 5' RACE reads in MiXCR, one entry per CDR3 protein. Here the sample spans about 660,000 distinct CDR3 sequences, 8.6% being singletons. The sample was also reused in another study, on yellow fever vaccine responses in identical twins.

The source material was PBMCs. The receptors shown here come from a woman aged 18-30 years in good health.

This clonotype was recorded a few times. J is TRBJ2-1 and V is TRBV10-3; 14 bases are a match to TRBD2. Germline values: CDR1 ENHRY, CDR2 SYGVKD. The CDR3 spans 16 residues. Trimming cost V 3 bases and J 6 bases; bases outside gene matches: 4. The CDR3 DNA reads TGTGCCATCAGTGATTTGACTAGCGGGAGGGCCAATGAGCAGTTCTTC. Protein: CAISDLTSGRANEQFF.

This clonotype has a count of ten or more. CDR3 bases: TGCGCCAGCAGCTTGGAAGGCGGGGGTCAAGAGACCCAGTACTTC. Residues: CASSLEGGGQETQYF. V and J are TRBV5-1 and TRBJ2-5; 7 nucleotides align to TRBD2. V lost 0 bases and J lost 2; bases outside the gene matches: 4. This CDR3 contains 15 residues. From germline, CDR1 is SGHRS and CDR2 YFSETQ.

This chain links TRBV29-1 with TRBJ1-4; D gene ambiguous. The CDR3 extends over 14 amino acids. Per the germline V gene, CDR1 is SQVTM and CDR2 is ANQGSEA. V lost 1 base to trimming and J lost 3 bases, with 9 bases between them. The CDR3 nucleotides are TGCAGCGTTGAAGGAGGAAACCCTAATGAAAAACTGTTTTTT. This gives the protein CSVEGGNPNEKLFF. Full variable domain (outside the CDR3, taken from reference TRBV29-1 and TRBJ1-4): SAVISQKPSRDICQRGTSLTIQCQVDSQVTMMFWYRQQPGQSLTLIATANQGSEATYESGFVIDKFPISRPNLTFSTLTVSNMSPEDSSIYLCSVEGGNPNEKLFFGSGTQLSVL.

This clonotype was counted at least ten times. The chain carries TRBV10-2 and TRBJ2-7; 7 positions match TRBD2. The J segment lost 6 bases and the V segment lost 4 bases, leaving 18 bases of the junction unmatched. The germline V gene has CDR1 WSHSY and CDR2 SAAADI. The CDR3 has 17 residues. The CDR3 region is CASSVGRTPKGLLEQYF. For the CDR3, the DNA is TGCGCCAGCAGTGTTGGTAGGACTCCCAAGGGACTACTCGAGCAGTACTTC.

V and J are TRBV6-5 and TRBJ2-7; 11 bases match TRBD1. There are 15 residues in the CDR3. Germline assignment: CDR1 MNHEY and CDR2 SVGAGI. Germline trimming cut 3 bases from V and 3 bases from J; bases unmatched to any gene: 4. The DNA of the CDR3 is TGTGCCAGCAGTTATTGGACAGGGGGCGGCTACGAGCAGTACTTC. This gives the protein CASSYWTGGGYEQYF.

This clonotype was picked up many times. The chain couples TRBV7-2 to TRBJ2-3, with unresolved D. V shed 2 bases and J shed 4 bases, with 4 bases lying between them. CDR1 and CDR2 from the germline V gene are SGHTA and FQGNSA. The CDR3 spans 12 residues. As DNA, the CDR3 is TGTGCCAGCAGCTTATATTCAGATACGCAGTATTTT. Translation: CASSLYSDTQYF.

The chain carries TRBV5-1 and TRBJ1-4; 9 positions agree with TRBD1. Trimming at V came to 7 bases and at J to 7 bases, leaving 11 bases not matched to a gene. CDR3 length: 15 residues. Germline V lookup: CDR1 SGHRS, CDR2 YFSETQ. The CDR3 DNA reads as TGCGCCAGCGGCGTTACAGGGACAGGGCCTGAAAAACTGTTTTTT. It encodes CASGVTGTGPEKLFF. The complete variable domain, with remaining parts taken from reference TRBV5-1 and TRBJ1-4, reads KAGVTQTPRYLIKTRGQQVTLSCSPISGHRSVSWYQQTPGQGLQFLFEYFSETQRNKGNFPGRFSGRQFSNSRSEMNVSTLELGDSALYLCASGVTGTGPEKLFFGSGTQLSVL.

This clonotype was found a few times. The V call is TRBV6-5, the J call TRBJ1-1; possibly TRBD1 for D (5 bases). This CDR3 spans 16 amino acids. The V end was cut by 2 bases, the J end by 0 bases, with 13 bases between. Germline CDR1 MNHEY, CDR2 SVGAGI. This CDR3 is CASSYGGGVLNTEAFF. Here the CDR3 DNA reads TGTGCCAGCAGTTACGGTGGGGGGGTGTTGAACACTGAAGCTTTCTTT.

This clonotype was counted only a few times. The chain joins TRBV7-9 to TRBJ1-1; D perhaps matches TRBD1 (6 bases). Germline V gene data show CDR1 as SEHNR and CDR2 as FQNEAQ (reference sequence). V was pared by 2 bases and J by 3 bases, with 13 bases between. This CDR3 region has 15 residues. This CDR3 is CASSLYAGEDTEAFF. CDR3 nucleotides: TGTGCCAGCAGCTTATATGCAGGGGAGGACACTGAAGCTTTCTTT.

The gene calls are TRBV6-5 and TRBJ2-7; possibly TRBD1 for D (6 bases). The ends were cut back, 0 bases at V and 2 bases at J, with 17 bases in the middle. The CDR3 runs to 17 residues. The V gene's germline CDR1 is MNHEY and CDR2 SVGAGI. The CDR3 DNA follows: TGTGCCAGCAGTTACTCGAACGCAGGGGAAGCAGCCTACGAGCAGTACTTC. It codes for CASSYSNAGEAAYEQYF.

The table lists this clonotype with a few counts. This chain links TRBV28 with TRBJ2-1, with D maybe TRBD1 (7 bases). The CDR3 contains 16 residues. Germline CDR1 reads MDHEN; CDR2 reads SYDVKM. The V end lost 10 bases, the J end lost 1 base, and 20 bases lay between the germline ends. This chain's CDR3 is CATKGGDSVSYNEQFF. As DNA, the CDR3 is TGTGCCACCAAGGGCGGGGACAGTGTTTCCTACAATGAGCAGTTCTTC.